This T cell receptor (beta chain) was sequenced during a study of cytomegalovirus exposure and HLA in healthy donors. In the PCR, 60 Vbeta and 13 Jbeta primers were used. Assay: immunoSEQ multiplex PCR; the TCRdb copy retains only in-frame clones and omits some. The table lists 150,000 to 200,000 clones, around 80% of them singletons. From germline, CDR1 is SNHLY and CDR2 FYNNEI. The trim removed 6 bases at V and 3 bases at J, leaving 10 bases unmatched. This CDR3 is 15 amino acids long. The clonotype originates from a woman aged 18-29 years in good health and CMV-seronegative. Sequencing used PBMCs. The V and J genes are TRBV2 and TRBJ2-7; TRBD1 aligns across 8 bases. CDR3 coding DNA: TGTGCCAGCAGAGTAGACAGGGGCCTTATCTACGAGCAGTACTTC. Protein: CASRVDRGLIYEQYF. The whole variable domain, remainder taken from reference TRBV2 and TRBJ2-7, is EPEVTQTPSHQVTQMGQEVILRCVPISNHLYFYWYRQILGQKVEFLVSFYNNEISEKSEIFDDQFSVERPDGSNFTLKIRSTKLEDSAMYFCASRVDRGLIYEQYFGPGTRLTVT.